One sample yielded the 8 T cell receptor beta chains listed below, sequenced in a study of CD8 T cells in ankylosing spondylitis (dated by TCRdb to the late 2010s). The study at large found these results: A TCR beta motif of about 8 highly homologous amino acid variants appeared characteristic of blood from ankylosing spondylitis patients.

These receptors' antigens are unknown. The library was generated by 5' RACE. These reads were obtained on an Illumina HiSeq 2500. TCRdb reprocessed the public reads (quality trimming at Q25 with fastp, clone calling with MiXCR) and kept in-frame beta chains. Every entry covers one CDR3 protein and lists the most common genes and DNA from its rows. The sample yields 670,000 or so distinct CDR3 sequences; roughly 19% were counted once. About a fifth of the sample is in the top ten clones. The sample comprised blood, either unsorted or a sorted T cell fraction (not recorded which). All receptors derive from a male donor with ankylosing spondylitis.

This clonotype was observed a handful of times. The V call is TRBV29-1, the J call TRBJ2-1; TRBD1 might be the D (6 bases). The V gene's germline CDR1 is SQVTM and CDR2 ANQGSEA. Deletions cut 3 bases from V and 0 bases from J, with 15 bases between. The CDR3 runs 16 residues. The CDR3 bases are TGCAGCGTTGACCGCCCAGGGGACCCCTCCTACAATGAGCAGTTCTTC. Its protein product is CSVDRPGDPSYNEQFF.

The rearrangement uses TRBV7-2 and TRBJ2-4; D tentatively reads TRBD1 or TRBD2 (5 bases each). Trimming pared 5 bases from V and 7 bases from J, leaving 21 bases between. The CDR3 covers 16 residues. CDR1 is SGHTA and CDR2 is FQGNSA in the germline V gene. The CDR3 coding sequence is TGTGCCAGCAGCCCGGGACCGGGGCCTACGTTCAACATTCAGTACTTC. It is translated as CASSPGPGPTFNIQYF.

In this sample, this clonotype turned up many times. The chain combines TRBV12-3 or TRBV12-4 with TRBJ2-1; D may be TRBD2 (6 bases). The V end was cut by 1 base, the J end by 8 bases, with 21 bases between. The CDR3 covers 17 residues. Here the CDR3 reads CASSLGARDWWAHEQFF. CDR3 sequence (DNA): TGTGCCAGCAGTTTAGGCGCAAGGGACTGGTGGGCACATGAGCAGTTCTTC.

The sample holds a few counts of this clonotype. The chain combines TRBV30 with TRBJ1-1; D is unclear. Trimming took 0 bases from V and 11 from J, leaving 22 bases between them. The CDR3 is 15 amino acids. Germline assignment: CDR1 GTSNPN and CDR2 SVGIG (reference sequence). The CDR3 is CAWSVMGGKSEAAFF. As DNA, the CDR3 is TGTGCCTGGAGTGTAATGGGCGGGAAATCTGAAGCGGCTTTCTTT.

This clonotype was seen more than once but under ten times. The CDR3 is CSVQGGSYNEQFF. The DNA for the CDR3 is TGCAGCGTACAAGGGGGATCCTACAATGAGCAGTTCTTC. The chain uses TRBV29-1 and TRBJ2-1, with D perhaps TRBD1 (6 bases). With 6 bases removed from V and 1 base from J, the gap between germline ends came to 10 bases. This CDR3 comprises 13 residues. Looked up from germline, CDR1 is SQVTM and CDR2 is ANQGSEA.

The chain has TRBV27 and TRBJ2-7; maybe TRBD1 (6 bases). Trimming took off 4 bases at V and 6 bases at J, with 16 bases between the two ends. The CDR3 runs to 14 residues. Germline V CDR1 and CDR2: MNHEY, SMNVEV (reference sequence). The CDR3, as DNA: TGTGCCAGCAGTTCCCCCGGGACACAATTCGAGCAGTACTTC. It specifies CASSSPGTQFEQYF.

This clonotype has more than one count but fewer than ten. The V and J genes are TRBV2 and TRBJ2-7; 9 bases agree with TRBD1. Per the germline V gene, CDR1 is SNHLY and CDR2 is FYNNEI. CDR3 length equals 14 residues. V lost 6 bases and J lost 2; bases outside the gene matches: 5. CDR3 residues: CASRGQGQTYEQYF. The CDR3 nucleotides read TGTGCCAGCAGGGGACAGGGTCAAACCTACGAGCAGTACTTC.

This clonotype showed up just a few times. The V gene is TRBV4-1, the J gene TRBJ2-1; TRBD1 is a possible D gene (6 bases). The germline V and J ends were trimmed by 4 bases and 5 bases, with 9 bases remaining between them. The CDR3 covers 13 residues. Germline V gene lookup returns CDR1 MGHRA and CDR2 YSYEKL. The CDR3 reads CASSPPGDNEQFF. DNA for the CDR3: TGCGCCAGCAGCCCGCCAGGGGACAATGAGCAGTTCTTC.